These 29 T cell receptor beta chains originate from one sample sequenced in a study of identifying expanded T cells in peripheral blood. Assay used: immunoSEQ multiplex PCR; TCRdb lists only in-frame clones, some missing. The sample has over 85,000 clones; about 91% are singletons. Sequenced: blood. These receptors originate from a person aged 18 to 70 in good health.

The V and J genes are TRBV15 and TRBJ1-5; TRBD1 agrees at 7 bases. V lost 0 bases, J lost 2 bases, and 10 bases stayed unmatched. Germline CDR1 is LNHNV and CDR2 is YYDKDF (reference sequence). The CDR3 contains 18 residues. CDR3 sequence: CATSRDSNTGEGNQPQHF. CDR3 DNA: TGTGCCACCAGCAGAGATTCCAATACAGGGGAAGGCAATCAGCCCCAGCATTTT.

The V and J genes are TRBV19 and TRBJ1-5, with 7 bases fitting TRBD1. V gave up 6 bases and J gave up 3 bases; unmatched junction bases: 5. The CDR3 is 14 residues long. The germline CDR1 and CDR2 sequences are LNHDA and SQIVND (reference sequence). The chain's CDR3 is CASRLRGPNQPQHF. The CDR3 nucleotides read TGTGCCAGTAGACTAAGGGGGCCCAATCAGCCCCAGCATTTT. Full variable domain (rest looked up from reference TRBV19 and TRBJ1-5): DGGITQSPKYLFRKEGQNVTLSCEQNLNHDAMYWYRQDPGQGLRLIYYSQIVNDFQKGDIAEGYSVSREKKESFPLTVTSAQKNPTAFYLCASRLRGPNQPQHFGDGTRLSIL.

The chain has TRBV11-2 and TRBJ1-3; D gene uncertain. Germline CDR1 and CDR2: SGHAT and FQNNGV. The CDR3 is 17 amino acids. The V end lost 5 bases, the J end lost 0 bases, and 17 bases lay between the germline ends. CDR3 bases: TGTGCCAGCAGCGGGAGGCAGTCTTTCTCCTCTGGAAACACCATATATTTT. Translation: CASSGRQSFSSGNTIYF.

The chain joins TRBV7-9 to TRBJ1-5; 7 bases are shared with TRBD1. The CDR3 length is 16 residues. Germline CDR1 SEHNR, CDR2 FQNEAQ (reference sequence). Trimming cost V 3 bases and J 0 bases; bases outside gene matches: 5. The chain's CDR3 is CASSLGGGRSNQPQHF. The CDR3 nucleotides are TGTGCCAGCAGCTTGGGAGGGGGCCGTAGCAATCAGCCCCAGCATTTT.

This clone was counted a single time. CDR3: CASSLAASGSGKDTQYF. In DNA, the CDR3 is TGTGCCAGCAGCTTAGCCGCTAGCGGGAGTGGGAAAGATACGCAGTATTTT. The chain links TRBV7-2 to TRBJ2-3; the match to TRBD2 covers 10 bases. Germline-derived CDR1 and CDR2 are SGHTA and FQGNSA. With 0 bases clipped from V and 5 bases from J, the junction kept 8 bases outside the gene matches. The CDR3 is 17 residues long.

CDR3 amino acids: CASSSPLGTSRSDTQYF. The CDR3 nucleotides are TGCGCCAGCAGCTCCCCCCTCGGGACTAGCAGATCAGATACGCAGTATTTT. This chain connects TRBV5-1 to TRBJ2-3; 9 nucleotides line up with TRBD2. Germline lookup yields CDR1 SGHRS and CDR2 YFSETQ. The CDR3 extends over 17 amino acids. V lost 3 bases and J lost 4; bases outside the gene matches: 12.

The chain links TRBV29-1 to TRBJ2-5; a weak D match, TRBD2 (6 bases). Germline lookup yields CDR1 SQVTM and CDR2 ANQGSEA. V was pared by 3 bases and J by 5 bases, with 10 bases between. The length of the CDR3 is 12 residues. The CDR3 region is CSVDAGRETQYF. CDR3 DNA: TGCAGCGTTGATGCGGGGCGTGAGACCCAGTACTTC.

The rearrangement joins TRBV28 to TRBJ1-1; D gene ambiguous. Germline V gene data show CDR1 as MDHEN and CDR2 as SYDVKM. The CDR3 extends over 12 amino acids. V shed 6 bases and J shed 8 bases, with 13 bases lying between them. The CDR3 sequence is CASRMTPREAFF. The CDR3 DNA is TGTGCCAGCAGGATGACCCCCAGGGAAGCTTTCTTT. Drawing the rest from reference TRBV28 and TRBJ1-1, the complete variable domain is DVKVTQSSRYLVKRTGEKVFLECVQDMDHENMFWYRQDPGLGLRLIYFSYDVKMKEKGDIPEGYSVSREKKERFSLILESASTNQTSMYLCASRMTPREAFFGQGTRLTVV.

The rearrangement links TRBV2 to TRBJ2-7; 7 nucleotides agree with TRBD1. After removal of 6 bases from V and 5 bases from J, the junction contained 13 bases not matched to a gene. CDR3 length: 15 residues. Germline V lookup: CDR1 SNHLY, CDR2 FYNNEI. CDR3 DNA sequence: TGTGCCAGCAGGCCCAGGACAGGTTCTAGGGACGAGCAGTACTTC. This sequence encodes CASRPRTGSRDEQYF.

The J gene is TRBJ2-7, the V gene TRBV5-4; 10 nucleotides match TRBD2. Germline CDR1 SGHNT, CDR2 YYREEE (reference sequence). The V gene end was trimmed by 5 bases and the J gene end by 2 bases; junction bases not matched to a gene: 4. This CDR3 has 14 amino acids. CDR3 coding DNA: TGTGCCAGCAGTCGGACTAGCGGCCCCTACGAGCAGTACTTC. Translated: CASSRTSGPYEQYF.

DNA for the CDR3: TGTGCCAGCAGCTTAGGCCGGACCCCAGCTAATGAGCAGTTCTTC. This translates into CASSLGRTPANEQFF. This chain joins TRBV7-9 and TRBJ2-1; no definite D call. The CDR3 is 15 residues long. Germline V CDR1 and CDR2: SEHNR, FQNEAQ (reference sequence). V gave up 1 base and J gave up 7 bases, with 14 bases separating them. Combining the CDR3 with reference TRBV7-9 and TRBJ2-1 gives the whole variable domain DTGVSQNPRHKITKRGQNVTFRCDPISEHNRLYWYRQTLGQGPEFLTYFQNEAQLEKSRLLSDRFSAERPKGSFSTLEIQRTEQGDSAMYLCASSLGRTPANEQFFGPGTRLTVL.

This chain joins TRBV4-3 and TRBJ1-1; 10 bases match TRBD1. The CDR3 is 15 residues long. CDR1 and CDR2 (germline): LGHNA, YSLEER. The V and J ends lost 4 bases and 4 bases, in that order; junction bases with no gene match: 6. The CDR3 DNA reads TGCGCCAGCAGCCCACAGACAGGGGGCTTCACTGAAGCTTTCTTT. Translation: CASSPQTGGFTEAFF.

The chain recombines TRBV29-1 with TRBJ2-5, with D hard to call. The V end was cut by 6 bases, the J end by 5 bases, with 10 bases between. The CDR3 extends over 11 amino acids. CDR1 is SQVTM, CDR2 ANQGSEA, per germline. The CDR3 nucleotides read TGCAGCGTGATTCAGTTGGAGACCCAGTACTTC. It is translated as CSVIQLETQYF.

The rearrangement links TRBV9 to TRBJ2-7; D call uncertain. Germline V CDR1 and CDR2: SGDLS, YYNGEE. CDR3 length: 14 amino acids. V lost 3 bases, J lost 2 bases, and 12 bases lay in between. In DNA form, the CDR3 reads TGTGCCAGCAGCGGATCGAGGAATACCTACGAGCAGTACTTC. This translates into CASSGSRNTYEQYF. Full variable domain (missing parts from reference TRBV9 and TRBJ2-7): DSGVTQTPKHLITATGQRVTLRCSPRSGDLSVYWYQQSLDQGLQFLIQYYNGEERAKGNILERFSAQQFPDLHSELNLSSLELGDSALYFCASSGSRNTYEQYFGPGTRLTVT.

The chain carries TRBV6-5 and TRBJ1-5, with a tentative D call TRBD1 (5 bases). V was shortened by 2 bases and J by 4 bases, with 15 bases between the two germline ends. Germline V gene data show CDR1 as MNHEY and CDR2 as SVGAGI. The CDR3 is 16 amino acids. The CDR3 DNA reads as TGTGCCAGCAGTTACCAGGGTCCAGGCTTGAATCAGCCCCAGCATTTT. Translation gives CASSYQGPGLNQPQHF.

The chain has TRBV25-1 and TRBJ2-5; either TRBD1 or TRBD2 may fit D (5 bases each). CDR3 length: 16 residues. Germline loops: CDR1 MGHDK, CDR2 SYGVNS. V lost 3 bases, J lost 5 bases, and 19 bases lay in between. CDR3 DNA sequence: TGTGCCAGCAGTGATGGCAGGGTCGGCGAGGGCGAGACCCAGTACTTC. Protein: CASSDGRVGEGETQYF.

The chain employs TRBV6-1 and TRBJ1-5, with unresolved D. The germline V gene encodes CDR1 MNHNS and CDR2 SASEGT. Trimming pared 3 bases from V and 9 bases from J, leaving 9 bases between. The CDR3 covers 12 residues. The CDR3 spells CASSESEGPQHF. As DNA, the CDR3 is TGTGCCAGCAGTGAGTCGGAGGGGCCCCAGCATTTT.

The chain couples TRBV7-3 to TRBJ2-1; D gene ambiguous. The V end lost 2 bases, the J end lost 7 bases, and 12 bases lay between the germline ends. The CDR3 extends over 14 amino acids. Germline CDR1 SGHTA, CDR2 FQGTGA. The CDR3 DNA reads as TGTGCCAGCAGCTTATCGGCAGGAACTAATGAGCAGTTCTTC. This codes for CASSLSAGTNEQFF. The whole variable domain, filled in from reference TRBV7-3 and TRBJ2-1, reads GAGVSQTPSNKVTEKGKYVELRCDPISGHTALYWYRQSLGQGPEFLIYFQGTGAADDSGLPNDRFFAVRPEGSVSTLKIQRTERGDSAVYLCASSLSAGTNEQFFGPGTRLTVL.

The chain links TRBV7-9 to TRBJ1-1; TRBD1 might be the D (5 bases). This CDR3 comprises 14 residues. In germline, CDR1 is SEHNR, CDR2 FQNEAQ (reference sequence). Trimming removed 4 bases from V and 10 bases from J, with 19 bases in between. The CDR3 is CASSSLSGDRRAFF. DNA for the CDR3: TGTGCCAGCAGCTCCCTTTCCGGGGACCGCAGAGCTTTCTTT.

The genes are TRBV18 and TRBJ2-5; D gene uncertain. Germline V gene sequence: CDR1 KGHSH, CDR2 LQKENI. This CDR3 is built from 13 residues. V lost 0 bases to trimming and J lost 4 bases, with 6 bases between them. CDR3 protein: CASSPPSGETQYF. CDR3 DNA sequence: TGTGCCAGCTCACCACCCTCCGGAGAGACCCAGTACTTC.

This clone was counted a few times. The chain carries TRBV30 and TRBJ1-2; 9 bases map to TRBD1. Trimming at V came to 3 bases and at J to 6 bases, leaving 2 bases not matched to a gene. Germline CDR1 and CDR2: GTSNPN and SVGIG (reference sequence). The CDR3 has 12 residues. This CDR3 is CAWSWTGDGYTF. DNA of the CDR3: TGTGCCTGGAGCTGGACAGGGGATGGCTACACCTTC.

In this sample, this clone turned up once. The chain has TRBV7-9 and TRBJ1-2, with a weak D call TRBD1 (6 bases). This CDR3 has 14 residues. The V end was cut by 2 bases, the J end by 3 bases, with 10 bases between. Looked up from germline, CDR1 is SEHNR and CDR2 is FQNEAQ (reference sequence). CDR3 nucleotides: TGTGCCAGCAGCTTAAGGGGGGGAGACTATGGCTACACCTTC. This gives the protein CASSLRGGDYGYTF.

This clone came up once. This CDR3 reads CASSRQASQAGYGYTF. The CDR3 bases are TGTGCCAGCAGCCGCCAGGCTTCTCAGGCGGGCTATGGCTACACCTTC. The V and J genes are TRBV4-2 and TRBJ1-2; D unresolved. The V and J ends lost 4 bases and 4 bases respectively, with 19 bases between them. This CDR3 is 16 amino acids long. Germline V CDR1 and CDR2: LGHNA, YNFKEQ.

This clone has more than one count but fewer than ten. The V call is TRBV2, the J call TRBJ1-2; D gene uncertain. The CDR3 spans 16 residues. The V gene's germline CDR1 is SNHLY and CDR2 FYNNEI. V was pared by 4 bases and J by 8 bases, with 23 bases between. CDR3 sequence (DNA): TGTGCCAGCAGTGCCCCGGGCGACACTGCGTCTTTCGGCTACACCTTC. Translated: CASSAPGDTASFGYTF.

The chain couples TRBV4-1 to TRBJ2-3, with TRBD2 identical over 7 bases. This CDR3 has 17 residues. CDR1 and CDR2 (germline): MGHRA, YSYEKL. V lost 4 bases, J lost 2 bases, and 12 bases stayed unmatched. CDR3: CASSPIASGTHTDTQYF. The CDR3, as DNA: TGCGCCAGCAGCCCGATAGCTAGCGGAACCCACACAGATACGCAGTATTTT.

The chain is built from TRBV27 and TRBJ1-6, with D possibly matching TRBD1 (5 bases). The germline V gene encodes CDR1 MNHEY and CDR2 SMNVEV (reference sequence). The CDR3 has 17 amino acids. Trimming left V 5 bases short and J 2 bases short, with 16 bases between. The CDR3: CASSRGLAGTYNSPLHF. For the CDR3, the DNA is TGTGCCAGCAGTAGGGGTCTGGCCGGAACCTATAATTCACCCCTCCACTTT.

The CDR3 bases are TGTGCCAGCAGTTTTGGGGGGCGGAATAATGAAAAACTGTTTTTT. It encodes CASSFGGRNNEKLFF. J is TRBJ1-4 and V is TRBV28, with D tentatively TRBD1 (6 bases). This CDR3 contains 15 residues. CDR1 MDHEN and CDR2 SYDVKM come from the germline V gene. Trimming removed 3 bases at V and 4 bases at J, with 12 bases between. Using reference TRBV28 and TRBJ1-4 for the parts outside the CDR3, the full variable domain is DVKVTQSSRYLVKRTGEKVFLECVQDMDHENMFWYRQDPGLGLRLIYFSYDVKMKEKGDIPEGYSVSREKKERFSLILESASTNQTSMYLCASSFGGRNNEKLFFGSGTQLSVL.

The rearrangement uses TRBV2 and TRBJ2-6, with D perhaps being TRBD1 or TRBD2 (5 bases each). This CDR3 comprises 16 residues. Germline CDR1 SNHLY, CDR2 FYNNEI. V was trimmed by 0 bases and J by 11 bases, leaving 17 bases between them. CDR3 residues: CASSEARASQGDVLTF. The CDR3 nucleotides are TGTGCCAGCAGTGAAGCGCGGGCTTCCCAGGGTGACGTCCTGACTTTC.

The J gene is TRBJ2-3, the V gene TRBV5-1, with 12 bases identical to TRBD2. Germline CDR1 and CDR2: SGHRS and YFSETQ. CDR3 size: 17 residues. With V trimmed by 4 bases and J by 0 bases, 6 bases remained unmatched. The CDR3 nucleotides read TGCGCCAGCAGCCTCGGACTAGCGGGACGTAGCACAGATACGCAGTATTTT. As protein: CASSLGLAGRSTDTQYF.